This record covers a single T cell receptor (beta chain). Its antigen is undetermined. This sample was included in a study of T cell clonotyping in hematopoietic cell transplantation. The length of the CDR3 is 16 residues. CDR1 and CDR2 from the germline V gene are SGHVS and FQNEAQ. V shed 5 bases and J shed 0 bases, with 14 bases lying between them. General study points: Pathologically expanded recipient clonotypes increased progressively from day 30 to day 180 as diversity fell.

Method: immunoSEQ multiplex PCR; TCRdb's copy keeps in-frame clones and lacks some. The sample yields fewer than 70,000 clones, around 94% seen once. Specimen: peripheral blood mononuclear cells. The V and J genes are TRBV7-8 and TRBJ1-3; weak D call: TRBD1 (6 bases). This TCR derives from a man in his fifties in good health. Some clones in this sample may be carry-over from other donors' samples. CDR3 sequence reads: CASSGGTPSSGNTIYF. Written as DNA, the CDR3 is TGTGCCAGCAGCGGGGGGACACCGAGCTCTGGAAACACCATATATTTT.